This T cell receptor (beta chain) was retrieved from a study of blood T cell repertoires in COVID-19. Assay used: immunoSEQ multiplex PCR; TCRdb lists only in-frame clones, some missing. The sample includes some 140,000 clones, approximately 90% of them seen just once. Looked up from germline, CDR1 is MDHEN and CDR2 is SYDVKM. The CDR3 has 19 amino acids. V lost 5 bases and J lost 0, with 20 bases in between. Material for sequencing was peripheral blood. The receptor's source is a man between 65 and 80 years old with active COVID-19. The rearrangement uses TRBV28 and TRBJ2-6; TRBD2 might be the D (6 bases). This CDR3 is CASSGGTGTESSGANVLTF. The CDR3 region has the DNA TGTGCCAGCAGTGGGGGGACCGGGACGGAGAGCTCTGGGGCCAACGTCCTGACTTTC.